One and the same sample provided the 5 T cell receptor beta chains below, sequenced in a study of cytomegalovirus exposure and HLA in healthy donors (dated by TCRdb to about 2017). Libraries were made using the immunoSEQ multiplex PCR assay. A mixture of 60 forward primers for TCR Vbeta segments and 13 reverse primers for TCR Jbeta segments was used in the multiplex PCR. Not all clones reach the TCRdb copy of this immuneACCESS table, which keeps in-frame sequences only. Checked studies attribute under half of the gap to unresolved V genes and leave the rest unexplained. In this sample the table shows 100,000 to 140,000 clones, 74% of which occur a single time. The ten largest account for 11% to 15% of the sample. Sequencing was carried out using PBMCs. These receptors were taken from a woman between 40 and 50 years old in good health and CMV-seropositive.

The V gene is TRBV4-2, the J gene TRBJ1-1, with 7 nucleotides matching TRBD1. The CDR3 sequence is 13 residues long. Losses at the gene ends were 2 bases for V and 12 bases for J; bases not matched to a gene: 9. Per the germline V gene, CDR1 is LGHNA and CDR2 is YNFKEQ. DNA for the CDR3: TGTGCCAGCAGCCAAATAACAGGGGTGAGGACTTTCTTT. It is translated as CASSQITGVRTFF.

This chain links TRBV6-1 with TRBJ2-5, with D maybe TRBD2 (5 bases). From germline, CDR1 is MNHNS and CDR2 SASEGT. V lost 4 bases, J lost 2 bases, and 8 bases lay in between. This CDR3 region has 13 residues. Here the CDR3 DNA reads TGTGCCAGCAGTGGACTATTACAAGAGACCCAGTACTTC. It is translated as CASSGLLQETQYF.

The V gene is TRBV30, the J gene TRBJ2-3; 7 nucleotides line up with TRBD1. The CDR3 length is 13 residues. Germline-derived CDR1 and CDR2 are GTSNPN and SVGIG (reference sequence). V was clipped by 6 bases and J by 2 bases; unmatched bases: 5. CDR3 residues: CACPGQSTDTQYF. The CDR3 DNA reads as TGTGCCTGCCCGGGACAGTCCACAGATACGCAGTATTTT.

This clone was observed a few times. This chain links TRBV5-1 with TRBJ1-2; 11 bases are shared with TRBD1. This CDR3 contains 14 residues. With 4 bases clipped from V and 7 bases from J, the junction kept 6 bases outside the gene matches. Germline CDR1 and CDR2: SGHRS and YFSETQ. CDR3 DNA sequence: TGCGCCAGCAGCCACGGACAGGGGGCAGGTGGCTACACCTTC. Protein: CASSHGQGAGGYTF.

The rearrangement uses TRBV5-4 and TRBJ2-1; 9 nucleotides align to TRBD1. Germline V gives CDR1 SGHNT, CDR2 YYREEE (reference sequence). The CDR3 loop spans 14 amino acids. V gave up 6 bases and J gave up 2 bases; unmatched junction bases: 3. CDR3 loop: CASTGQGPYNEQFF. CDR3 DNA sequence: TGTGCCAGCACCGGACAGGGGCCCTACAATGAGCAGTTCTTC. Based on the CDR3 plus reference TRBV5-4 and TRBJ2-1, the full variable domain is ETGVTQSPTHLIKTRGQQVTLRCSSQSGHNTVSWYQQALGQGPQFIFQYYREEENGRGNFPPRFSGLQFPNYSSELNVNALELDDSALYLCASTGQGPYNEQFFGPGTRLTVL.